Reported below is one T cell receptor (beta chain). In germline, CDR1 is LNHNV, CDR2 YYDKDF (reference sequence). The CDR3 is 16 residues long. Trimming stripped 0 bases from V and 4 bases from J, with 13 bases between. The sample belongs to a study of shared clonotypes between healthy human individuals. The repertoire was sequenced with immunoSEQ multiplex PCR; TCRdb's copy has only in-frame clones and lacks some. This sample has fewer than 2.5 million clones, with more than 85% found just once. This sequence joins TRBV15 and TRBJ1-5, with D unclear. The sequencing sample was made of naive CD4+ T cells from PBMCs. The subset was: CD45RA+ positively selected. This sequence was found in a man younger than 35 in good health. Some clones in this sample may be carry-over from other donors' samples. Here the CDR3 reads CATSRDRRGANQPQHF. The CDR3 DNA reads TGTGCCACCAGCAGAGATCGACGGGGAGCTAATCAGCCCCAGCATTTT.